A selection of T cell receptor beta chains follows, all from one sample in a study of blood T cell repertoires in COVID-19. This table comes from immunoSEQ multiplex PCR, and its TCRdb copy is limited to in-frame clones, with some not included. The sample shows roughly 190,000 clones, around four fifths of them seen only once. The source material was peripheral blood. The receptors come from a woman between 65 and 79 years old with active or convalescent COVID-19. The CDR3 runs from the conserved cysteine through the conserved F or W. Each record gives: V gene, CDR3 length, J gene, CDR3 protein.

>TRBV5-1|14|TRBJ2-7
CASSSQQGAYEQYF
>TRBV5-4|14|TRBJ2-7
CASRGPGLVSEQYF
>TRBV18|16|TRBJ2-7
CASSPIGTGGSYEQYF
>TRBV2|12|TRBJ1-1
CASSTRHPEAFF
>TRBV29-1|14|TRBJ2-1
CSVGVAEHYNEQFF
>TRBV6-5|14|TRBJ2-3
CASSYECCTDTQYF
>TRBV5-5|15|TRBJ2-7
CASSLTDRKGYEQYF
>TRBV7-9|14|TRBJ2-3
CAGQSGRETDTQYF
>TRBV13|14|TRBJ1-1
CASSSPRLGTEAFF
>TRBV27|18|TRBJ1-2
CASSPLSVQAGINYGYTF
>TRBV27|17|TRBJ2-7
CASSPGQGALLSYEQYF
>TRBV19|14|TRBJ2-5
CASSMWGGQETQYF
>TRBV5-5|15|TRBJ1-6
CASSLAEGGNSPLHF
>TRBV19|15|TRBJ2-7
CASSKTGQVPYEQYF
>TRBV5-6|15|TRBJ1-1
CASSPIRPGNAEAFF
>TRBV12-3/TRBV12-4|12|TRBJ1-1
CASSATGTRAFF
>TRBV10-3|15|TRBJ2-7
CAISERRAPFYEQYF
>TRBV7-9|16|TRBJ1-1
CASSLGGTGAQRVAFF
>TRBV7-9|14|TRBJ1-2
CASSWDREIYGYTF
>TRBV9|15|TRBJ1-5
CASGPGDSSNQPQHF
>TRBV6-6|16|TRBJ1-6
CASSYTQGAYNSPLHF
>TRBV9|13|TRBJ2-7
CASSLRQGGEQYF
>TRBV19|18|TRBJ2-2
CASSKTGGYTANTGELFF
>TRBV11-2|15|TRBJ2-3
CASSLETGGVDTQYF
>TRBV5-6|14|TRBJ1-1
CASSFPGGSTEAFF
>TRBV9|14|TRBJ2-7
CASSVRDISYEQYF
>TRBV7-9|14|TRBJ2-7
CASSGTSGTYEQYF
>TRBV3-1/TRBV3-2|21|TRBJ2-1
CASSGEPGIDPSRNSYNEQFF
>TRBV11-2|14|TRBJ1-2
CASSLAGEGYGYTF
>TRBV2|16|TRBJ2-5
CASSVFRGGDQETQYF
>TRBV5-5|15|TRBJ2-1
CASSLSVSDSNEQFF
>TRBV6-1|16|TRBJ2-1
CASSEGGGFPYNEQFF
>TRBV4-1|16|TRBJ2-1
CASSQVGSGTYNEQFF
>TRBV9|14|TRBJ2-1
CASNRAGGTDEQFF
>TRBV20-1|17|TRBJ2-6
CSASTPGQSSGANVLTF
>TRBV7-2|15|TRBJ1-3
CASSSVRGTGNTIYF
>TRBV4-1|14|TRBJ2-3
CASSQDVARDTQYF
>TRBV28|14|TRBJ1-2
CASRLNQGTYGYTF
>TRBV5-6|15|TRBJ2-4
CASSFRELAKNIQYF
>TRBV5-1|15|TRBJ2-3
CASGTGTSSTDTQYF
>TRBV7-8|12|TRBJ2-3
CASSFGTDTQYF
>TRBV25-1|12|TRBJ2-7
CASRGLTYEQYF
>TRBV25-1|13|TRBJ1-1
CASSAQGNTEAFF
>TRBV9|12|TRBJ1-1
CASSRGNTEAFF
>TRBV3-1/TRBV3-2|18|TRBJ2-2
CASSQLRTSGRGTGELFF
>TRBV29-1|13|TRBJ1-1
CSARTGLSTEAFF
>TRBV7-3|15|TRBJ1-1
CASSLTAGQTTEAFF
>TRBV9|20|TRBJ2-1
CASSVNLGTSEPSPYNEQFF
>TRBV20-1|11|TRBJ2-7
CSADRGSEQYF
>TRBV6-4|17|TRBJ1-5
CASIRDRGVYSNQPQHF
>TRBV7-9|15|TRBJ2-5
CASSKGLAAQETQYF
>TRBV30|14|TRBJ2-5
CAWSVGQGVRTQYF
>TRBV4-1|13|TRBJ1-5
CASSRTELGAQHF
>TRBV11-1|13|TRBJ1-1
CASSRDIYTEAFF
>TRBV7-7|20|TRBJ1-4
CASSLALAGDRGGYNEKLFF
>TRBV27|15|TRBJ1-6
CASSYLPDGGSPLHF
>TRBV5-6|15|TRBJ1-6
CASSTRTGTGSPLHF
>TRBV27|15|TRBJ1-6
CASSFSGTANSPLHF
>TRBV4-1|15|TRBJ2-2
CASSQEVQNTGELFF
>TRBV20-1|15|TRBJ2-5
CSASIAGGTEETQYF